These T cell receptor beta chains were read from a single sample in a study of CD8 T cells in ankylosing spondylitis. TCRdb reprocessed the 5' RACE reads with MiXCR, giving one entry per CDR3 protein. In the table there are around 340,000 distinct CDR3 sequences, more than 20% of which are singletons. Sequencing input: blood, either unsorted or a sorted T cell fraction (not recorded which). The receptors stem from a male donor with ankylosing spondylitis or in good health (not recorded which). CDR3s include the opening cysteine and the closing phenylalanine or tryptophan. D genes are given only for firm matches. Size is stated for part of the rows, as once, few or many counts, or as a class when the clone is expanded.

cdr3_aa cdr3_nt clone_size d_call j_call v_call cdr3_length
CASSARTGGLYEQYF TGTGCCAGCAGCGCCCGGACAGGGGGCCTATACGAGCAGTACTTC - TRBD1 TRBJ2-7 TRBV9 15
CASSSKPGTVSYEQYF TGTGCCAGCAGCTCTAAACCCGGGACAGTCTCCTACGAGCAGTACTTC - TRBD1 TRBJ2-7 TRBV28 16
CASSQGQGWEQFF TGCGCCAGCAGCCAAGGACAGGGGTGGGAGCAGTTCTTC few TRBD1 TRBJ2-1 TRBV4-1 13
CASTPRRGQSYEQYF TGTGCCAGCACCCCGAGGCGGGGACAGTCCTACGAGCAGTACTTC few - TRBJ2-7 TRBV12-3/TRBV12-4 15
CASSFFLRGTGELFF TGTGCCAGCAGTTTTTTTCTCCGGGGGACCGGGGAGCTGTTTTTT - - TRBJ2-2 TRBV12-3/TRBV12-4 15
CASSVNRAIHNEQFF TGTGCCAGCAGTGTGAACAGGGCAATCCACAATGAGCAGTTCTTC - - TRBJ2-1 TRBV2 15
CASGLQNNEQFF TGTGCCAGCGGTTTACAGAACAATGAGCAGTTCTTC - - TRBJ2-1 TRBV27 12
CASAGTGRDGYTF TGCGCCAGCGCCGGGACAGGGAGGGACGGCTACACCTTC once TRBD1 TRBJ1-2 TRBV10-2 13
CASSQASSSYNEQFF TGTGCCAGCAGCCAAGCGTCGAGCTCCTACAATGAGCAGTTCTTC - - TRBJ2-1 TRBV3-1 15
CSARVRISGANVLTF TGCAGTGCTAGAGTGCGGATCTCTGGGGCCAACGTCCTGACTTTC - - TRBJ2-6 TRBV20-1 15
CASSLYDASYNEQFF TGTGCCAGCAGCCTTTATGATGCCTCCTACAATGAGCAGTTCTTC few - TRBJ2-1 TRBV12-3/TRBV12-4 15
CASSPGQLAKNIQYF TGTGCCAGCAGTCCCGGGCAACTAGCCAAAAACATTCAGTACTTC - - TRBJ2-4 TRBV7-9 15
CASSGPGFSTDTQYF TGTGCCAGCAGCGGTCCTGGGTTTAGCACAGATACGCAGTATTTT few - TRBJ2-3 TRBV7-2 15
CATSDYRGLETQYF TGTGCCACCAGTGACTACAGGGGGCTGGAGACCCAGTACTTC - TRBD1 TRBJ2-5 TRBV24-1 14
CASSPRLAGSYNEQFF TGTGCCAGCAGCCCTAGACTAGCGGGGAGTTACAATGAGCAGTTCTTC - TRBD2 TRBJ2-1 TRBV3-1 16
CAISDPGTGMNTEAFF TGTGCCATCAGTGACCCCGGGACAGGGATGAACACTGAAGCTTTCTTT few TRBD1 TRBJ1-1 TRBV10-3 16
CASSQEVRGPGGELFF TGTGCCAGCAGCCAAGAAGTACGGGGTCCGGGCGGGGAGCTGTTTTTT - - TRBJ2-2 TRBV3-1 16
CASTDGTEHNEQFF TGTGCCAGCACGGACGGGACAGAACACAATGAGCAGTTCTTC few TRBD1 TRBJ2-1 TRBV28 14
CSARGQGTGSGGELFF TGCAGTGCTAGAGGACAGGGGACGGGGAGCGGCGGGGAGCTGTTTTTT few TRBD1 TRBJ2-2 TRBV20-1 16
CSVTPDTQYF TGCAGTGTCACCCCTGATACGCAGTATTTT - - TRBJ2-3 TRBV20-1 10
CSFLGDTQYF TGCAGCTTTCTGGGAGATACGCAGTATTTT - - TRBJ2-3 TRBV29-1 10
CASSVRDREWETQYF TGTGCCAGCAGCGTCCGGGACAGGGAATGGGAGACCCAGTACTTC few TRBD1 TRBJ2-5 TRBV9 15
CASSSRGLADPNEQFF TGTGCCAGCAGCTCCAGGGGACTAGCGGACCCAAATGAGCAGTTCTTC - TRBD2 TRBJ2-1 TRBV5-6 16
CASSVSPTGLVVNEQFF TGTGCCAGCAGCGTCTCCCCCACGGGACTAGTTGTGAATGAGCAGTTCTTC - TRBD2 TRBJ2-1 TRBV9 17
CATSSRPWTVSYEQYF TGTGCCACCAGCTCCCGACCCTGGACAGTCTCCTACGAGCAGTACTTC - - TRBJ2-7 TRBV15 16
CASSPPRGENTGELFF TGCGCCAGCAGTCCTCCAAGGGGGGAGAACACCGGGGAGCTGTTTTTT once - TRBJ2-2 TRBV23-1 16
CASRPTGLGQPQHF TGTGCCAGCAGGCCCACAGGGTTAGGTCAGCCCCAGCATTTT few - TRBJ1-5 TRBV27 14
CASSLSLEVVEQFF TGTGCCAGCAGTTTATCATTAGAGGTGGTTGAGCAGTTCTTC few - TRBJ2-1 TRBV27 14
CSARGFESQDSSYEQYF TGCAGTGCTAGAGGATTCGAGTCACAGGATAGCTCCTACGAGCAGTACTTC - - TRBJ2-7 TRBV20-1 17
CSVDGSTGELFF TGCAGCGTTGACGGGAGCACCGGGGAGCTGTTTTTT - - TRBJ2-2 TRBV29-1 12
CASSSGTGGPYGYTF TGTGCCAGCAGTTCCGGGACAGGGGGACCATATGGCTACACCTTC - TRBD1 TRBJ1-2 TRBV12-3/TRBV12-4 15
CASSQIPGQATEQYF TGTGCCAGCAGCCAAATACCGGGACAGGCCACCGAGCAGTACTTC - TRBD1 TRBJ2-7 TRBV3-1 15
CASSPGQGIEQYF TGTGCCAGCAGCCCGGGACAGGGAATCGAGCAGTACTTC - TRBD1 TRBJ2-7 TRBV12-3/TRBV12-4 13
CASSYFAGSGYNEQFF TGTGCCAGCAGTTACTTCGCGGGGTCGGGGTACAATGAGCAGTTCTTC - - TRBJ2-1 TRBV6-5 16
CASSQDQRGSGNTQYF TGCGCCAGCAGCCAAGATCAGCGGGGGTCCGGAAATACGCAGTATTTT few TRBD2 TRBJ2-3 TRBV4-1 16
CASSLEGLQETQYF TGTGCCAGCAGTTTGGAGGGGCTCCAAGAGACCCAGTACTTC - - TRBJ2-5 TRBV12-3/TRBV12-4 14
CASSLFSGEDTGELFF TGTGCCAGCAGTTTATTTTCAGGGGAGGACACCGGGGAGCTGTTTTTT few - TRBJ2-2 TRBV27 16
CASSVPGIGTDTQYF TGTGCCAGCAGTGTCCCCGGGATCGGCACAGATACGCAGTATTTT - - TRBJ2-3 TRBV12-3/TRBV12-4 15
CASSSRERGSTDTQYF TGTGCCAGCAGCTCCAGGGAGCGGGGGTCCACAGATACGCAGTATTTT - TRBD2 TRBJ2-3 TRBV5-4 16
CASSIDTFQGNNNEQFF TGTGCCAGTAGTATAGATACTTTCCAGGGGAACAACAATGAGCAGTTCTTC - - TRBJ2-1 TRBV19 17
CSASSYEQYF TGCAGTGCTAGTTCCTACGAGCAGTACTTC - - TRBJ2-7 TRBV20-1 10